This T cell receptor beta chain was found in a study of blood T cell repertoires in COVID-19. Sequencing was performed with immunoSEQ multiplex PCR; in TCRdb, only in-frame clones are kept and a portion is missing. The sample records 230,000 or so clones, 70% to 90% being singletons. The sequence came from a woman aged 45 to 65 who had been exposed to COVID-19. The material sequenced was PBMCs or T cells enriched from blood (not recorded which).

This chain's CDR3 is CASGRTGGTEAFF. The DNA of the CDR3 is TGTGCCAGCGGTAGGACAGGGGGCACTGAAGCTTTCTTT. The chain employs TRBV2 and TRBJ1-1, with 10 bases fitting TRBD1. CDR1 SNHLY and CDR2 FYNNEI come from the germline V gene. CDR3 length equals 13 residues. V was pared by 8 bases and J by 4 bases, with 4 bases of the junction left unmatched.